This TCR beta chain was obtained from a study of beta chain features in type 1 diabetes. Study-level information: Sorted cells, some 98,000,000 in number, were examined across all samples.

Study-wide findings and caveats: Among patients with Type 1 diabetes, TCRB CDR3s were moderately but significantly shorter in every one of the four CD4+ subsets.

Sort purity for all populations was recorded as exceeding 98%. Reverse transcription of all isolated RNA meant that expressed TCRB transcripts were sequenced. The protocol was immunoSEQ multiplex PCR, while the TCRdb copy is restricted to in-frame clones and leaves out a portion. The table records 100,000 to 150,000 clones, about 15% of them present only once. A few counts support this clone. Its antigen is undetermined. The specimen was central memory CD4+ T cells from blood. The source of this sequence is a man aged 25-45 years with type 1 diabetes.

The chain's CDR3 is CAISDQPNTEAFF. CDR3 nucleotide sequence: TGTGCCATCAGTGACCAGCCGAACACTGAAGCTTTCTTT. This chain links TRBV10-3 with TRBJ1-1; no clear D. The V gene's germline CDR1 is ENHRY and CDR2 SYGVKD. CDR3 size: 13 residues. The V end lost 3 bases, the J end lost 1 base, and 6 bases lay between the germline ends.